This record covers a single TCR beta chain. The target antigen is unknown. The sample comes from a study of shared clonotypes between healthy human individuals. Study observations and caveats: Only blood samples were collected, and tissue repertoires likely differ.

Sorted-subset replicate PCR reactions contained approximately 190 ng DNA, corresponding to about 30,000 T cell genomes. In the authors' methods: ImmunoSEQ gave junction-only sequences without quality scores, so filtering differed. Profiled with immunoSEQ multiplex PCR; TCRdb holds only in-frame clones, not every one. V and J calls and clone size are those listed in that table; D and trimming were worked out from the DNA. This sample carries approximately 2.5 million clones, approximately 90% of them seen once, and the ten largest clones take 0.14%. Sample: naive CD4+ T cells sorted from blood. Subset denoted: CD45RA+ positively selected. The receptor was derived from a man younger than 35 in good health.

The CDR3 DNA reads as TGTGCCAGCTCACCACCGATTAACAACTATGGCTACACCTTC. Translated: CASSPPINNYGYTF. The chain joins TRBV18 to TRBJ1-2; D remains ambiguous. The germline CDR1 and CDR2 sequences are KGHSH and LQKENI. V was trimmed by 0 bases and J by 2 bases, leaving 7 bases between them. This CDR3 region has 14 residues.